A single sample is the source of the 23 T cell receptor beta chains below, sequenced in a study of blood T cell repertoires in COVID-19. This table comes from immunoSEQ multiplex PCR, and its TCRdb copy is limited to in-frame clones, with some not included. The sample comprises around 310,000 clones, about nine tenths of which are singletons, and roughly a tenth rests with the top ten. Sequenced material: PBMCs or T cells enriched from blood (not recorded which). These receptors originate from a woman in her thirties who had recovered from COVID-19.

The chain combines TRBV10-3 with TRBJ2-1; D call uncertain. The CDR3 sequence is 12 residues long. Germline CDR1 ENHRY, CDR2 SYGVKD. V dropped 3 bases and J dropped 5 bases, with 5 bases sitting between them. The CDR3 DNA sequence: TGTGCCATCAGTGATACAGACAATGAGCAGTTCTTC. Translated: CAISDTDNEQFF.

The chain combines TRBV25-1 with TRBJ2-5; TRBD1 agrees at 8 bases. Germline V gives CDR1 MGHDK, CDR2 SYGVNS. The ends lost 4 bases at V and 1 base at J; junction bases unmatched: 11. The CDR3 has 17 amino acids. The CDR3 DNA reads as TGTGCCAGCAGTGGCGGGGATCACAGGGGGACCCAAGAGACCCAGTACTTC. Residues: CASSGGDHRGTQETQYF.

This sequence joins TRBV5-1 and TRBJ2-1; no clear D gene. The germline gives CDR1 SGHRS, CDR2 YFSETQ. The V end lost 1 base, the J end lost 0 bases, and 17 bases lay between the germline ends. This CDR3 comprises 18 residues. The chain's CDR3 is CASSLFSLSESSYNEQFF. DNA for the CDR3: TGCGCCAGCAGCTTGTTTTCCCTTTCGGAGAGCTCCTACAATGAGCAGTTCTTC.

V usage is TRBV29-1 and J usage is TRBJ2-7; TRBD2 might be the D (7 bases). V was clipped by 3 bases and J by 3 bases, with 15 bases between them. Germline CDR1 SQVTM, CDR2 ANQGSEA. The CDR3 consists of 14 residues. The CDR3, as DNA: TGCAGCGTTGATCGGGGGGCGGGTGGCTACGAGCAGTACTTC. Amino acid sequence: CSVDRGAGGYEQYF.

The chain employs TRBV16 and TRBJ2-7; perhaps TRBD2 as D (6 bases). V lost 3 bases, J lost 3 bases, and 18 bases lay in between. Germline V gene lookup returns CDR1 KGHSY and CDR2 FQNENV. CDR3 length equals 16 residues. In DNA, the CDR3 is TGTGCCAGCAGCCACGGTCGGGGACTTTACTACTACGAGCAGTACTTC. Its translation is CASSHGRGLYYYEQYF.

The chain carries TRBV19 and TRBJ2-5; maybe TRBD2 (7 bases). Per germline, CDR1 LNHDA and CDR2 SQIVND (reference sequence). This CDR3 contains 13 residues. V gave up 10 bases and J gave up 5 bases, with 17 bases separating them. CDR3 residues: CATSSRGGETQYF. CDR3 coding DNA: TGTGCCACCTCAAGTAGGGGGGGGGAGACCCAGTACTTC.

This chain links TRBV29-1 with TRBJ1-2; 12 bases align to TRBD1. Germline loops: CDR1 SQVTM, CDR2 ANQGSEA. V shed 7 bases and J 4 bases; nucleotides not matched to a gene: 13. There are 16 residues in the CDR3. The CDR3 DNA sequence: TGCAGCGCCGGACCGGGACAGGGGGCTTTGGTCTATGGCTACACCTTC. The encoded protein is CSAGPGQGALVYGYTF.

The chain employs TRBV5-1 and TRBJ1-3; D remains ambiguous. V shed 0 bases and J shed 4 bases, with 14 bases lying between them. The CDR3 has 16 residues. From germline, CDR1 is SGHRS and CDR2 YFSETQ. As DNA, the CDR3 is TGCGCCAGCAGCTTGGAGGTAGGCCGAGCGGGAAACACCATATATTTT. This gives the protein CASSLEVGRAGNTIYF.

This rearrangement joins TRBV12-3 or TRBV12-4 to TRBJ1-2; D is unresolved. Trimming left V 3 bases short and J 5 bases short, with 10 bases between. The CDR3 has 13 amino acids. As DNA, the CDR3 is TGTGCCAGCAGTTTCGCGTCATCATATGGCTACACCTTC. It specifies CASSFASSYGYTF.

This chain joins TRBV6-5 and TRBJ1-2; D is uncertain. CDR3 length: 14 residues. V was pared by 0 bases and J by 4 bases, with 9 bases between. In germline, CDR1 is MNHEY, CDR2 SVGAGI. For the CDR3, the DNA is TGTGCCAGCAGTTACTCCGGGTTCTCCTATGGCTACACCTTC. Amino acid sequence: CASSYSGFSYGYTF.

The chain combines TRBV11-2 with TRBJ2-7; TRBD1 matches 7 bases. V lost 2 bases to trimming and J lost 4 bases; unmatched junction nucleotides: 11. The CDR3 totals 16 residues. The germline V gene has CDR1 SGHAT and CDR2 FQNNGV. The CDR3 DNA is TGTGCCAGCAGCTTAAATTTGGCAGGGGGTGGGTACGAGCAGTACTTC. Translation gives CASSLNLAGGGYEQYF.

The V and J genes are TRBV7-2 and TRBJ1-1; unclear D gene. This CDR3 region has 15 residues. Between the trimmed V and J ends, which lost 4 bases and 10 bases, there was a span of 22 bases. Germline CDR1 SGHTA, CDR2 FQGNSA. CDR3 nucleotide sequence: TGTGCCAGCAGCTCCTTAGGAAACGTGGTTGGGCGAGCTTTCTTT. Its protein product is CASSSLGNVVGRAFF.

The CDR3 reads CASSEASEEVRGAFF. CDR3 nucleotides: TGTGCCAGCAGTGAAGCGTCTGAAGAGGTCCGGGGAGCTTTCTTT. V and J are TRBV6-1 and TRBJ1-1, with no clear D. This CDR3 is built from 15 residues. The V end was cut by 0 bases, the J end by 10 bases, with 18 bases between. Germline CDR1 is MNHNS and CDR2 is SASEGT.

This chain uses TRBV19 with TRBJ2-1; D remains ambiguous. This CDR3 has 13 residues. Germline CDR1 and CDR2: LNHDA and SQIVND (reference sequence). V dropped 5 bases and J dropped 2 bases, with 7 bases sitting between them. In DNA, the CDR3 is TGTGCCAGTAGTCTTCGTGCCTACAATGAGCAGTTCTTC. Its translation is CASSLRAYNEQFF.

The chain couples TRBV21-1 to TRBJ2-3; the table gives TRBD1 as D, unverified against the DNA. TRBV21-1 is tagged as a pseudogene. The CDR3 covers 17 residues. Written as DNA, the CDR3 is TGTGCCAGCAGCAAAGGGACAGATGTCACTAGCACAGATACGCAGTATTTT. This gives the protein CASSKGTDVTSTDTQYF.

The V gene is TRBV29-1, the J gene TRBJ2-1, with 7 nucleotides matching TRBD2. Germline V CDR1 and CDR2: SQVTM, ANQGSEA. The CDR3 sequence is 19 residues long. Germline trimming cut 4 bases from V and 4 bases from J; bases unmatched to any gene: 22. The CDR3 bases are TGCAGCGTTGTCGGTTTAACTGTTTTGGCGGGAGAACGGTACAATGAGCAGTTCTTC. This encodes CSVVGLTVLAGERYNEQFF.

J is TRBJ1-2 and V is TRBV10-3, with D unclear. The CDR3 runs 13 residues. Per the germline V gene, CDR1 is ENHRY and CDR2 is SYGVKD. The V end was cut by 5 bases, the J end by 6 bases, with 13 bases between. This chain's CDR3 is CAISTGPPDGYTF. CDR3 DNA: TGTGCCATCAGTACGGGTCCCCCGGATGGCTACACCTTC.

V usage is TRBV29-1 and J usage is TRBJ1-4; unclear D gene. The CDR3 is 12 residues long. V was trimmed by 5 bases and J by 13 bases, leaving 17 bases between them. Germline V CDR1 and CDR2: SQVTM, ANQGSEA. The CDR3 region has the DNA TGCAGCGTTATTGCCCCCGGTAGATCACTGTTTTTT. Its translation: CSVIAPGRSLFF.

The rearrangement joins TRBV6-5 to TRBJ2-6; 10 bases match TRBD1. Trimming cost V 2 bases and J 2 bases; bases outside gene matches: 0. The germline CDR1 and CDR2 sequences are MNHEY and SVGAGI. This CDR3 is built from 16 residues. The CDR3 spells CASSYGTGAGANVLTF. CDR3 DNA: TGTGCCAGCAGTTACGGGACAGGGGCTGGGGCCAACGTCCTGACTTTC.

CDR3 in amino acids: CASSSGLADYNEQFF. CDR3 DNA sequence: TGTGCCAGCAGCTCGGGACTAGCGGACTACAATGAGCAGTTCTTC. The V gene is TRBV5-4, the J gene TRBJ2-1; 11 bases are shared with TRBD2. The ends lost 3 bases at V and 3 bases at J; junction bases unmatched: 2. The CDR3 has 15 residues. CDR1 SGHNT and CDR2 YYREEE come from the germline V gene (reference sequence).

The V and J genes are TRBV28 and TRBJ1-5; no reliable D call. Germline-derived CDR1 and CDR2 are MDHEN and SYDVKM. V lost 3 bases and J lost 6, with 12 bases in between. This CDR3 comprises 14 residues. CDR3 sequence reads: CASSFERVGQPQHF. The CDR3 DNA follows: TGTGCCAGCAGTTTTGAGAGGGTTGGTCAGCCCCAGCATTTT.

This sequence joins TRBV6-1 and TRBJ2-7; 7 bases agree with TRBD2. The J segment lost 2 bases and the V segment lost 0 bases, leaving 7 bases of the junction unmatched. Germline CDR1 and CDR2: MNHNS and SASEGT. The CDR3 runs 16 residues. CDR3 loop: CASSEAGRGVTYEQYF. The CDR3 DNA reads TGTGCCAGCAGTGAAGCGGGACGGGGGGTAACCTACGAGCAGTACTTC.

The CDR3 coding sequence is TGTGCCAGCAGCTTAGTTACTCTTGGGGCCTACACCTTC. Amino acid sequence: CASSLVTLGAYTF. The chain joins TRBV7-8 to TRBJ1-2; weak D call: TRBD1 (5 bases). Trimming took off 1 base at V and 10 bases at J, with 13 bases between the two ends. CDR1 SGHVS and CDR2 FQNEAQ come from the germline V gene. CDR3 length: 13 amino acids.